The 24 T cell receptor beta chains in this list originate from one sample, sequenced in a study of T cell repertoires in cytomegalovirus infection. TCRdb used MiXCR to reprocess the reads, holding one entry per CDR3 protein. The data hold tens of thousands of distinct CDR3 sequences, with approximately 3.6% observed a single time. The material sequenced was PBMCs. Receptors were obtained from a human donor in good health (CMV status not recorded). Some clones in this sample may be carry-over from other donors' samples.

This clonotype was recorded many times. The J gene is TRBJ1-6, the V gene TRBV7-8; 7 bases align to TRBD1. The V gene end was trimmed by 10 bases and the J gene end by 7 bases; junction bases not matched to a gene: 7. The CDR3 extends over 13 amino acids. Germline CDR1 SGHVS, CDR2 FQNEAQ. The CDR3 coding sequence is TGTGCCACCCGGGGACAGATCAATTCACCCCTCCACTTT. This translates into CATRGQINSPLHF.

In its sample, this clonotype was seen many times. This rearrangement joins TRBV7-8 to TRBJ2-6; no reliable D call. V was trimmed by 8 bases and J by 4 bases, leaving 9 bases between them. The CDR3 has 13 residues. Germline CDR1 SGHVS, CDR2 FQNEAQ. This CDR3 reads CASSPWGANVLTF. CDR3 in DNA: TGTGCCAGCTCTCCTTGGGGGGCCAACGTCCTGACTTTC.

There are many counts of this clonotype. J is TRBJ1-4 and V is TRBV2; 9 bases are a match to TRBD1. Germline V gene data show CDR1 as SNHLY and CDR2 as FYNNEI. This CDR3 comprises 14 residues. V was pared by 7 bases and J by 8 bases, with 8 bases of the junction left unmatched. The CDR3 DNA reads as TGTGCCAGCATGAGGGACAGGGAGAGGGAAAAACTGTTTTTT. Translating gives CASMRDREREKLFF.

This clonotype was found many times. V usage is TRBV7-2 and J usage is TRBJ1-2, with D hard to call. This CDR3 is built from 11 residues. CDR1 and CDR2 (germline): SGHTA, FQGNSA. V lost 3 bases and J 7 bases, leaving 6 bases between the germline ends. CDR3 nucleotide sequence: TGTGCCAGCAGCTTTATGCGTGGCTACACCTTC. This translates into CASSFMRGYTF.

In its sample, this clonotype was seen many times. The rearrangement links TRBV7-6 to TRBJ2-4; 9 nucleotides agree with TRBD2. The CDR3 is 23 amino acids. J lost 0 bases, V lost 5 bases, and 26 bases had no gene match. Looked up from germline, CDR1 is SGHVS and CDR2 is FNYEAQ. The CDR3 loop is CASSPSRPAGGHEYVLAKNIQYF. CDR3 DNA sequence: TGTGCCAGCAGCCCCTCCCGGCCAGCGGGAGGCCATGAATACGTTTTAGCCAAAAACATTCAGTACTTC.

This clonotype was detected ten times or more. The chain couples TRBV20-1 to TRBJ1-6; D not certain. This CDR3 has 16 residues. Germline loops: CDR1 DFQATT, CDR2 SNEGSKA (reference sequence). V lost 6 bases and J lost 0, with 15 bases in between. The CDR3 sequence is CSAPIGRGSYNSPLHF. DNA of the CDR3: TGCAGTGCCCCCATAGGGCGAGGCTCCTATAATTCACCCCTCCACTTT.

This clonotype has just a few counts. V usage is TRBV27 and J usage is TRBJ1-2, with 7 positions matching TRBD1. V was clipped by 3 bases and J by 6 bases; unmatched bases: 13. Germline CDR1 and CDR2: MNHEY and SMNVEV (reference sequence). CDR3 length equals 16 residues. CDR3 in amino acids: CASSFDRDSRFDGYTF. The DNA for the CDR3 is TGTGCCAGCAGTTTTGATCGGGACAGTCGTTTTGATGGCTACACCTTC.

This clonotype came up many times. V usage is TRBV7-2 and J usage is TRBJ1-1; D ambiguous. The CDR3 totals 16 residues. V shed 4 bases and J shed 4 bases, with 19 bases lying between them. CDR1 and CDR2 (germline): SGHTA, FQGNSA. CDR3 in DNA: TGTGCCAGCAGCTCGATACCTACCAACTGGGCCACTGAAGCTTTCTTT. Translating gives CASSSIPTNWATEAFF.

This clonotype was found many times. The rearrangement links TRBV20-1 to TRBJ2-2; 10 positions agree with TRBD2. The CDR3 extends over 16 amino acids. The germline CDR1 and CDR2 sequences are DFQATT and SNEGSKA (reference sequence). The V gene end was trimmed by 1 base and the J gene end by 3 bases; junction bases not matched to a gene: 5. CDR3 sequence: CSARAYLAGDTGELFF. The DNA for the CDR3 is TGCAGTGCTAGAGCTTACCTAGCGGGGGACACCGGGGAGCTGTTTTTT.

The chain employs TRBV7-3 and TRBJ2-3; TRBD2 matches at 7 bases. Trimming cost V 5 bases and J 6 bases; bases outside gene matches: 8. In germline, CDR1 is SGHTA, CDR2 FQGTGA. The length of the CDR3 is 14 residues. The CDR3 DNA sequence: TGTGCCAGCAGCCCCCGGGGTAGCGGGGATACGCAGTATTTT. It codes for CASSPRGSGDTQYF.

This clonotype was seen repeatedly, ten times or more. The chain couples TRBV7-8 to TRBJ2-5; D gene unclear. Trimming took 1 base from V and 7 from J, leaving 1 base between them. Germline assignment: CDR1 SGHVS and CDR2 FQNEAQ. The CDR3 totals 10 residues. The CDR3 region is CASSLGTQYF. In DNA form, the CDR3 reads TGTGCCAGCAGCTTAGGGACCCAGTACTTC.

This clonotype was observed at least ten times. V gene TRBV7-9 combines with J gene TRBJ1-3, with D hard to call. Germline CDR1 is SEHNR and CDR2 is FQNEAQ (reference sequence). Between the trimmed V and J ends, which lost 4 bases and 0 bases, there was a span of 13 bases. The CDR3 consists of 16 residues. CDR3 residues: CASSSPEGRSGNTIYF. The CDR3 DNA is TGTGCCAGCAGCTCGCCCGAGGGTCGCTCTGGAAACACCATATATTTT.

This clonotype was detected ten times or more. The chain combines TRBV7-8 with TRBJ2-7; tentatively, D is TRBD1 (5 bases). Between the trimmed V and J ends, which lost 1 base and 5 bases, there was a span of 12 bases. The CDR3 contains 14 residues. CDR1 and CDR2 from the germline V gene are SGHVS and FQNEAQ. CDR3 region: CASSLGQGFDEQYF. DNA for the CDR3: TGTGCCAGCAGCTTAGGGCAGGGATTCGACGAGCAGTACTTC.

This clonotype was seen ten or more times. The gene calls are TRBV7-2 and TRBJ2-1; the D gene is possibly TRBD1 (6 bases). Trimming shortened V by 0 bases and J by 6 bases, and 12 bases separated the two germline ends. Germline V CDR1 and CDR2: SGHTA, FQGNSA. CDR3 length: 15 residues. The CDR3 DNA reads TGTGCCAGCAGCTTAGCGGGGGCAGCGGTCAATGAGCAGTTCTTC. Protein product: CASSLAGAAVNEQFF.

This clonotype has ten or more counts. The J gene is TRBJ2-5, the V gene TRBV4-1, with TRBD1 as a possible D gene (6 bases). The CDR3 is 14 residues long. The germline gives CDR1 MGHRA, CDR2 YSYEKL. The ends were cut back, 4 bases at V and 7 bases at J, with 16 bases in the middle. CDR3 coding DNA: TGCGCCAGCAGCCCCGGTATGGGGGCGGGGACCCAGTACTTC. It translates to CASSPGMGAGTQYF.

In its sample, this clonotype was seen many times. The chain links TRBV7-2 to TRBJ2-7; a possible D gene is TRBD2 (5 bases). Germline V CDR1 and CDR2: SGHTA, FQGNSA. The CDR3 sequence is 14 residues long. Deletions cut 5 bases from V and 6 bases from J, with 17 bases between. CDR3: CASSPRPTGTEQYF. The CDR3 region has the DNA TGTGCCAGCAGCCCCCGGCCGACGGGAACCGAGCAGTACTTC. The entire variable domain, with the rest obtained from reference TRBV7-2 and TRBJ2-7, is as follows: GAGVSQSPSNKVTEKGKDVELRCDPISGHTALYWYRQSLGQGLEFLIYFQGNSAPDKSGLPSDRFSAERTGGSVSTLTIQRTQQEDSAVYLCASSPRPTGTEQYFGPGTRLTVT.

The sample holds many counts of this clonotype. This chain joins TRBV11-1 and TRBJ2-1; D possibly corresponds to TRBD2 (5 bases). The germline gives CDR1 SGHAT, CDR2 FQDESV (reference sequence). The CDR3 totals 14 residues. V shed 5 bases and J shed 0 bases, with 8 bases lying between them. CDR3 DNA: TGTGCCAGCAGCATGGACTTCTCCTACAATGAGCAGTTCTTC. Translation gives CASSMDFSYNEQFF.

This clonotype came up a few times. The chain is built from TRBV15 and TRBJ2-7; unclear D gene. Trimming cost V 1 base and J 4 bases, with 11 bases left between them. This CDR3 has 14 residues. Germline CDR1 LNHNV, CDR2 YYDKDF (reference sequence). The CDR3 nucleotides read TGTGCCACCAGCAGAGTATTGGACCTATACGAGCAGTACTTC. Translation gives CATSRVLDLYEQYF. The full variable domain, completed using reference TRBV15 and TRBJ2-7, is DAMVIQNPRYQVTQFGKPVTLSCSQTLNHNVMYWYQQKSSQAPKLLFHYYDKDFNNEADTPDNFQSRRPNTSFCFLDIRSPGLGDTAMYLCATSRVLDLYEQYFGPGTRLTVT.

This clonotype was seen repeatedly, ten times or more. The chain links TRBV7-2 to TRBJ2-1; D is perhaps TRBD1 (5 bases). The length of the CDR3 is 14 residues. Germline loops: CDR1 SGHTA, CDR2 FQGNSA. V was pared by 0 bases and J by 7 bases, with 10 bases between. In nucleotides, the CDR3 is TGTGCCAGCAGCTTAGCGCAGGGAACAAATGAGCAGTTCTTC. Amino acids: CASSLAQGTNEQFF.

The V and J genes are TRBV7-2 and TRBJ2-7; 13 positions agree with TRBD2. Per the germline V gene, CDR1 is SGHTA and CDR2 is FQGNSA. The CDR3 covers 16 residues. After removal of 5 bases from V and 2 bases from J, the junction contained 6 bases not matched to a gene. The CDR3 sequence is CASSVLTSGGAYEQYF. The DNA for the CDR3 is TGTGCCAGCAGCGTACTAACTAGCGGGGGGGCCTACGAGCAGTACTTC.

Many counts were recorded for this clonotype. This chain joins TRBV7-2 and TRBJ2-1; 11 positions agree with TRBD2. CDR3 length: 16 residues. V lost 1 base and J lost 3; bases outside the gene matches: 2. Germline V lookup: CDR1 SGHTA, CDR2 FQGNSA. CDR3: CASSLVGTSGYNEQFF. CDR3 nucleotides: TGTGCCAGCAGCTTAGTCGGGACTAGCGGCTACAATGAGCAGTTCTTC.

The sample holds many counts of this clonotype. The V gene is TRBV7-8, the J gene TRBJ2-1; D unclear. V was pared by 2 bases and J by 9 bases, with 11 bases between. This CDR3 is built from 13 residues. Germline V gene data show CDR1 as SGHVS and CDR2 as FQNEAQ. The CDR3 nucleotides are TGTGCCAGCAGCTTAATCAGTTCCGGTGAGCAGTTCTTC. Its translation: CASSLISSGEQFF.

This clonotype was counted many times. This chain uses TRBV28 with TRBJ2-5; no definite D call. Germline CDR1 and CDR2: MDHEN and SYDVKM. CDR3 size: 11 residues. Trimming pared 5 bases from V and 5 bases from J, leaving 6 bases between. The CDR3 protein is CASSDRETQYF. The CDR3 DNA follows: TGTGCCAGCAGTGATCGGGAGACCCAGTACTTC.

This clonotype was seen once. This sequence joins TRBV20-1 and TRBJ2-2, with TRBD1 matching 12 bases. The V segment lost 4 bases and the J segment 5 bases; nucleotides outside the gene matches: 2. Germline CDR1 DFQATT, CDR2 SNEGSKA (reference sequence). This CDR3 has 14 amino acids. This chain's CDR3 is CSATGQGATGELFF. In DNA, the CDR3 is TGCAGTGCTACGGGACAGGGGGCTACCGGGGAGCTGTTTTTT.